This note documents a single TCR beta chain sequence. Its antigen is not known. The source of the sample is a study of T cells in localized non-small cell lung cancer. General study points: Sequencing was restricted to one tumor region; therefore, heterogeneity remains possible.

This CDR3 region has 15 residues. From germline, CDR1 is SGHDT and CDR2 YYEEEE. The trim removed 0 bases at V and 6 bases at J, leaving 9 bases unmatched. Clones were read by immunoSEQ multiplex PCR, and TCRdb kept only the in-frame ones, dropping some. The table records under 7,000 clones, 80% to 90% of them present only once. This receptor was identified in an older male donor with stage I lung adenocarcinoma. V is TRBV5-6 and J is TRBJ2-7, with TRBD2 identical over 7 bases. The sample was peripheral blood, taken before any cancer treatment. The CDR3 region is CASSLDAGGRGEQYF. CDR3 in DNA: TGTGCCAGCAGCTTGGATGCCGGGGGGAGGGGCGAGCAGTACTTC.